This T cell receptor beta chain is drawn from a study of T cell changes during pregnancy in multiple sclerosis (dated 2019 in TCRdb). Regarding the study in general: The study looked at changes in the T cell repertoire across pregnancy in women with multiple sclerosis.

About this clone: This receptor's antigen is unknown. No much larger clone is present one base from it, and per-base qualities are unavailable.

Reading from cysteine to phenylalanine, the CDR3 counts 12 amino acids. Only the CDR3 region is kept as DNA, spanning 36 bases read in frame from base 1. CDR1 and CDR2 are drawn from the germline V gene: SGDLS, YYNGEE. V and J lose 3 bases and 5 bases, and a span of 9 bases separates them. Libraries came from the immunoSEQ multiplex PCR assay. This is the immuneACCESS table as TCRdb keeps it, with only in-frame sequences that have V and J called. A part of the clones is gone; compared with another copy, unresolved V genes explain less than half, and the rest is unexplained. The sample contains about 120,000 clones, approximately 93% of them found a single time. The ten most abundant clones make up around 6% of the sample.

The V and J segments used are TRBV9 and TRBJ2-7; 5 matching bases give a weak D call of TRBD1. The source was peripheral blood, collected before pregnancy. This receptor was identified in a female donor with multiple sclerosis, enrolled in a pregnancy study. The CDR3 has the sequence CASSADTHEQYF. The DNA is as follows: TGTGCCAGCAGCGCGGACACTCACGAGCAGTACTTC.